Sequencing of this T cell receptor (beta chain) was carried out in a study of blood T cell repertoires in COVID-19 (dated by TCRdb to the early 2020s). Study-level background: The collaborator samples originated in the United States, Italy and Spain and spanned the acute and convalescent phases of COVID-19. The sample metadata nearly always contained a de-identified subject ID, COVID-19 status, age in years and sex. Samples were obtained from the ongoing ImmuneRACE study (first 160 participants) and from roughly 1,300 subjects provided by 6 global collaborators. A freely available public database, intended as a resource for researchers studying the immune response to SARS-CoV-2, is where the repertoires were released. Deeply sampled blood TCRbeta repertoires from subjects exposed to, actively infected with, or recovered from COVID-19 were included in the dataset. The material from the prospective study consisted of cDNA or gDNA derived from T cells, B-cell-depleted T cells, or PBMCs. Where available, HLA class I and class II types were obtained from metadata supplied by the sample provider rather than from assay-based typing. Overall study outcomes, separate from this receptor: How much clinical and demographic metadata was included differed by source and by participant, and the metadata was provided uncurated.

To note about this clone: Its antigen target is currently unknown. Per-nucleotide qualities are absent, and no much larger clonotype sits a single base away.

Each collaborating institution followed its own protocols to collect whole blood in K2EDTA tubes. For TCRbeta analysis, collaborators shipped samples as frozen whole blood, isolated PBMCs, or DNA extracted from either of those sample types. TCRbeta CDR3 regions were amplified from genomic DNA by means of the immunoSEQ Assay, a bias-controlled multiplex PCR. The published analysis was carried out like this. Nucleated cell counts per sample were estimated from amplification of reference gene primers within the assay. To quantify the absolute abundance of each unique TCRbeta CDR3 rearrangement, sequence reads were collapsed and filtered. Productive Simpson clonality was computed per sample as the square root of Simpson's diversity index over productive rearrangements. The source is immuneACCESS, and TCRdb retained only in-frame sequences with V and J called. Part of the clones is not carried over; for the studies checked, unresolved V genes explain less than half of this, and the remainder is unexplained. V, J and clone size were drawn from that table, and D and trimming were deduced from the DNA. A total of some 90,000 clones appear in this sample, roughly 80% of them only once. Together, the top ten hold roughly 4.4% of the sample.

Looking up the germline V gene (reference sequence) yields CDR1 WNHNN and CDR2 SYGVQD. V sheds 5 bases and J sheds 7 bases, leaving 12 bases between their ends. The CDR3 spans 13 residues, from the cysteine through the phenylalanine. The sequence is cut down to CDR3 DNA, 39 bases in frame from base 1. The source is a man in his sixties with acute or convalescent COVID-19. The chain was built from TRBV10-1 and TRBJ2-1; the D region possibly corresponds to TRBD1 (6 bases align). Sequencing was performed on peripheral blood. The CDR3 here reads CASSFTGNNEQFF. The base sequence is TGCGCCAGCAGTTTCACAGGGAATAATGAGCAGTTCTTC.